This TCR beta chain was found in a study of OX40 agonist ivuxolimab in advanced cancers. Study overall: Patients were dosed with the agonistic anti-OX40 (CD134) antibody ivuxolimab. Prior anti-PD-1, anti-PD-L1 or anti-CTLA-4 therapy was allowed; 30% to 40% had some. Study-wide points: CD4+ and CD8+ blood T cells expanded clonally by week 6 at 0.1 to 3.0 mg/kg. Low normalized T-cell clonal expansion also characterized some of the nonresponders.

The CDR3 extends over 17 amino acids. V lost 3 bases, J lost 1 base, and 19 bases lay in between. Per the germline V gene, CDR1 is SGHRS and CDR2 is YFSETQ. Measured with immunoSEQ multiplex PCR; TCRdb has only the in-frame clones, and not every one. The sample shows under 90,000 clones, around nine tenths of them seen only once. Turning to this clone: What it recognizes is unknown.

The TCR was taken from an adult with an advanced solid tumor such as melanoma, head and neck, liver or kidney cancer. This chain connects TRBV5-1 to TRBJ1-1; D may be TRBD1 (6 bases). Material: CD4+ or CD8+ T cells sorted from blood, obtained in a trial of the OX40 agonist ivuxolimab. CDR3: CASSWGAGRQENTEAFF. The CDR3 DNA sequence: TGCGCCAGCAGCTGGGGGGCAGGGAGACAGGAGAACACTGAAGCTTTCTTT.